Below, one T cell receptor (beta chain) is given with its context. The antigen is not known. Repertoires were generated with immunoSEQ multiplex PCR, while TCRdb's copy carries only in-frame clones and drops some. The sample includes tens of thousands of clones, roughly 80% of them seen just once. The CDR3 runs to 14 residues. CDR1 is MNHEY and CDR2 is SMNVEV in the germline V gene (reference sequence). V was clipped by 3 bases and J by 2 bases, with 8 bases between them. These data belong to a study of Ad26.COV2.S vaccination and SARS-CoV-2 variants. General observations from the study: Possible underestimation of total T cell responses by the TCR breadth and depth analyses was noted.

The sequence was obtained from a human donor who had recovered from COVID-19. The sequencing here drew on peripheral blood, taken after recovery from COVID-19. This chain links TRBV27 with TRBJ1-3, with D possibly being TRBD1 (5 bases). CDR3 residues: CASSFMGPGNTIYF. The DNA of the CDR3 is TGTGCCAGCAGTTTCATGGGACCTGGAAACACCATATATTTT.